This TCR beta chain was identified during a study of cytomegalovirus exposure and HLA in healthy donors. The PCR employed 60 Vbeta primers together with 13 Jbeta primers. Profiled with immunoSEQ multiplex PCR; TCRdb holds only in-frame clones, not every one. The data hold roughly 150,000 clones, with approximately 81% observed a single time. The V end lost 5 bases, the J end lost 5 bases, and 16 bases lay between the germline ends. The CDR3 loop spans 15 amino acids. Germline V gene lookup returns CDR1 SGHTA and CDR2 FQGNSA. The sequencing sample was made of PBMCs. The TCR originated in a man aged 50 to 59 in good health and CMV-seropositive. The rearrangement joins TRBV7-2 to TRBJ2-1, with D perhaps matching TRBD2 (7 bases). The CDR3 here is CASSGGGGHNNEQFF. In nucleotides, the CDR3 is TGTGCCAGCAGCGGGGGAGGGGGGCACAACAATGAGCAGTTCTTC.